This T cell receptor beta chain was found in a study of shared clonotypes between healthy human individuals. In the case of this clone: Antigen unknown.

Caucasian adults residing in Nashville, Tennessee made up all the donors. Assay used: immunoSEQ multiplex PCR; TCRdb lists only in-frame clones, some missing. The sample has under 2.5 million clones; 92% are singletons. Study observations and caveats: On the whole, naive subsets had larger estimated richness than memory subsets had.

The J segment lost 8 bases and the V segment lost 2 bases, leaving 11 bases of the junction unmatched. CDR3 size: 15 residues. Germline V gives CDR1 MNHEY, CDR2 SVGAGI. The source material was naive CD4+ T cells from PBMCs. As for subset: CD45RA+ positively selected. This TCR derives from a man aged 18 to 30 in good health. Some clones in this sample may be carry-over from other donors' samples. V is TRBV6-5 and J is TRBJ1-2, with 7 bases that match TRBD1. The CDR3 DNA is TGTGCCAGCAGTTACGAAGGGGGCACCTTGCGGGGCTACACCTTC. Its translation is CASSYEGGTLRGYTF.